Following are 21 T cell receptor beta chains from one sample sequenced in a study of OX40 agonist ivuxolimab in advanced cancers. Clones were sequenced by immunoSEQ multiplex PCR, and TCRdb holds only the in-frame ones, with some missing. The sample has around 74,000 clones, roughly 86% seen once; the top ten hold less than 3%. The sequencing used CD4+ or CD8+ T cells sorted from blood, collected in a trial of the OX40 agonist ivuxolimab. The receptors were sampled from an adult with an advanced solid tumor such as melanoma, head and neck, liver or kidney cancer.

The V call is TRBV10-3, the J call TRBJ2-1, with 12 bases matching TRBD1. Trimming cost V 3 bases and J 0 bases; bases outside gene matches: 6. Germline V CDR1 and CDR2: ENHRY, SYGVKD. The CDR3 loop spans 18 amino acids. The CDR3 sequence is CAISDSRDRGLSYNEQFF. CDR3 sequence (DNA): TGTGCCATCAGTGACTCCCGGGACAGGGGGCTCTCCTACAATGAGCAGTTCTTC.

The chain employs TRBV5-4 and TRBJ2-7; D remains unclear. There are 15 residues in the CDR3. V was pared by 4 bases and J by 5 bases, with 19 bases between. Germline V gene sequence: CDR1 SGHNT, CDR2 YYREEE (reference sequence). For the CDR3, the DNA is TGTGCCAGCAGCCCGATGACCGCACCTGGGCACGAGCAGTACTTC. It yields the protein CASSPMTAPGHEQYF.

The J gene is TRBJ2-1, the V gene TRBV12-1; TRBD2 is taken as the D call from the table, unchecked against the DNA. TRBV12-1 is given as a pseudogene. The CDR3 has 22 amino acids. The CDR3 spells CASSFGRACHRGASPLYNEQFF. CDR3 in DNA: TGTGCCAGCAGCTTTGGGCGGGCCTGTCACCGGGGGGCCTCTCCCCTATACAATGAGCAGTTCTTC.

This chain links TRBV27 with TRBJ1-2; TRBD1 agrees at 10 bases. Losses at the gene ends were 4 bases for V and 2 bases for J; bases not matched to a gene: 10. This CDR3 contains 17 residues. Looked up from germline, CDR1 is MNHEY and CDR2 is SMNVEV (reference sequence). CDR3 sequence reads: CASSSGTGDFTNYGYTF. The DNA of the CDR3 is TGTGCCAGCAGTTCCGGGACAGGGGATTTTACCAACTATGGCTACACCTTC.

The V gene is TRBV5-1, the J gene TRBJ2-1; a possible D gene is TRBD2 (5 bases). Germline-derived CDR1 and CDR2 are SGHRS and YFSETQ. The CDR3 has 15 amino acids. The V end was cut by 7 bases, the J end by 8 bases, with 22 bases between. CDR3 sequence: CASSYRGLSGDEQFF. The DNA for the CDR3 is TGCGCCAGCTCCTACAGAGGGCTCTCCGGGGATGAGCAGTTCTTC.

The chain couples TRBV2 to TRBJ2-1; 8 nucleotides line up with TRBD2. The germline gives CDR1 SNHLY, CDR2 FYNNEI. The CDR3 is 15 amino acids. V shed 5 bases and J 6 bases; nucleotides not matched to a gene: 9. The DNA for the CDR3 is TGTGCCAGCAGTCTAGCGGGCGCGGTGGGCAATGAGCAGTTCTTC. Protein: CASSLAGAVGNEQFF.

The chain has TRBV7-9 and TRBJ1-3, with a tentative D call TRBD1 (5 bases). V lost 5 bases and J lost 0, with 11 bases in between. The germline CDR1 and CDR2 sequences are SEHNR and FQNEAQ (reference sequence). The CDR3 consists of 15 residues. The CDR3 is CASSPRGVSGNTIYF. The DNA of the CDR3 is TGTGCCAGCAGCCCCCGGGGGGTCTCTGGAAACACCATATATTTT. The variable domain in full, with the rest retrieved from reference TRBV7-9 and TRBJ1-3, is DTGVSQNPRHKITKRGQNVTFRCDPISEHNRLYWYRQTLGQGPEFLTYFQNEAQLEKSRLLSDRFSAERPKGSFSTLEIQRTEQGDSAMYLCASSPRGVSGNTIYFGEGSWLTVV.

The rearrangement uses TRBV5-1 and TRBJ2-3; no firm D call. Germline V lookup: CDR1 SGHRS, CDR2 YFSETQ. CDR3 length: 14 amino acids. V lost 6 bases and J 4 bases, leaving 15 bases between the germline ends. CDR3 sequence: CASTPNSIADTQYF. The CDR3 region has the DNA TGCGCCAGCACACCTAATTCCATCGCAGATACGCAGTATTTT.

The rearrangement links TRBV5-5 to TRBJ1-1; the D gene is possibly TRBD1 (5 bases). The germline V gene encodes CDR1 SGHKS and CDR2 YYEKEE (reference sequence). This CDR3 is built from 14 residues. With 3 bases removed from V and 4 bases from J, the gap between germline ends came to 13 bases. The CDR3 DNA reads TGTGCCAGCAGCTCGGGACCGGGGAGCACTGAAGCTTTCTTT. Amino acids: CASSSGPGSTEAFF.

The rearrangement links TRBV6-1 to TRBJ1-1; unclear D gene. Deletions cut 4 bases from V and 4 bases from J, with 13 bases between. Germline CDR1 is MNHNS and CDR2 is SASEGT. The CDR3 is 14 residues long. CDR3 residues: CASSVTRSITEAFF. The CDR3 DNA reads TGTGCCAGCAGTGTAACACGGAGTATCACTGAAGCTTTCTTT.

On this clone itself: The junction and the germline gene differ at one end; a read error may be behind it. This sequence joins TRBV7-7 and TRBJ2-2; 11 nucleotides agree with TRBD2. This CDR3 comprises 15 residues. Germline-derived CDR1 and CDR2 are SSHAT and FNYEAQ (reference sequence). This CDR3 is CASSSGTSGAGELFF. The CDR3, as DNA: TGTGCTAGCAGCTCCGGGACTAGCGGTGCCGGGGAGCTGTTTTTT. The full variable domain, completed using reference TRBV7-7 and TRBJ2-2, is GAGVSQSPRYKVTKRGQDVTLRCDPISSHATLYWYQQALGQGPEFLTYFNYEAQPDKSGLPSDRFSAERPEGSISTLTIQRTEQRDSAMYRCASSSGTSGAGELFFGEGSRLTVL.

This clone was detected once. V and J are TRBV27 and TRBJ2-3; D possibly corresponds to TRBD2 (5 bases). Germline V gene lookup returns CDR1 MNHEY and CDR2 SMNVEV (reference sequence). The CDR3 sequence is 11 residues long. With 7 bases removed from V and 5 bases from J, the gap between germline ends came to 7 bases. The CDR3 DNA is TGTGCCAGCACTCGGGGAGATACGCAGTATTTT. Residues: CASTRGDTQYF.

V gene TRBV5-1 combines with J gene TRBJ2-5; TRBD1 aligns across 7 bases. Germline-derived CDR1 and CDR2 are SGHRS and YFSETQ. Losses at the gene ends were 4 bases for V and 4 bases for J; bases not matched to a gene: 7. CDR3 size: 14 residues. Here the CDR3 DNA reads TGCGCCAGCAGCCGGAGACAGGGTCGAGAGACCCAGTACTTC. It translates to CASSRRQGRETQYF. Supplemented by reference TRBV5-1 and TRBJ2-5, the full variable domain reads KAGVTQTPRYLIKTRGQQVTLSCSPISGHRSVSWYQQTPGQGLQFLFEYFSETQRNKGNFPGRFSGRQFSNSRSEMNVSTLELGDSALYLCASSRRQGRETQYFGPGTRLLVL.

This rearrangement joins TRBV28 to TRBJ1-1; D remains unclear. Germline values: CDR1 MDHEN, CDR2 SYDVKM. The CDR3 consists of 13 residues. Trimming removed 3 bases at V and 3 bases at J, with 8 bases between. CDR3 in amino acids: CASSLRDYTEAFF. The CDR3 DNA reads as TGTGCCAGCAGTTTGAGGGATTACACTGAAGCTTTCTTT.

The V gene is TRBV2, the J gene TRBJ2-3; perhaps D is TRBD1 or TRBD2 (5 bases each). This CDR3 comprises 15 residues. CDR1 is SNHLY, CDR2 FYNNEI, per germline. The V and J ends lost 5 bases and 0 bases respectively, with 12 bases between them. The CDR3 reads CASSPGTQSTDTQYF. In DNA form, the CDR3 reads TGTGCCAGCAGTCCCGGGACGCAGAGCACAGATACGCAGTATTTT.

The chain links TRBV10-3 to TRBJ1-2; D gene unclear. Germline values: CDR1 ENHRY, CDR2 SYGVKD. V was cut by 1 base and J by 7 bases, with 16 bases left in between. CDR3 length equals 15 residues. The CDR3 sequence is CAISELKGWGSGYTF. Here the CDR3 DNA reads TGTGCCATCAGTGAGTTAAAGGGCTGGGGAAGTGGCTACACCTTC.

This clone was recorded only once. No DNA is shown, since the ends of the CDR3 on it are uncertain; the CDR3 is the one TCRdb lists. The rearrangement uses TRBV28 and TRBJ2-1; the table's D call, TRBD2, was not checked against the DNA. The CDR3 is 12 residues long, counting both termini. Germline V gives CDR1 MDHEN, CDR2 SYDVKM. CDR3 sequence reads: CASSLFASGSFF.

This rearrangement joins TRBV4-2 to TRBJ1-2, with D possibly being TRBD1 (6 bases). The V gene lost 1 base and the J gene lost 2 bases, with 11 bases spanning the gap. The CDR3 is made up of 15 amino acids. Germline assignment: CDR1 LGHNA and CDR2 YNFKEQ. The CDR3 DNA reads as TGTGCCAGCAGCCAAGCCCCAACAGGGAACTATGGCTACACCTTC. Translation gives CASSQAPTGNYGYTF.

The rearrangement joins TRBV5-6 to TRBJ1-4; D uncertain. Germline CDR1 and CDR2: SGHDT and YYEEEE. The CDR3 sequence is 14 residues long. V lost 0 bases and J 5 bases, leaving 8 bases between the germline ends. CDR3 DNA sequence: TGTGCCAGCAGCTTGGGTGGCCTGAATGAAAAACTGTTTTTT. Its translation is CASSLGGLNEKLFF.

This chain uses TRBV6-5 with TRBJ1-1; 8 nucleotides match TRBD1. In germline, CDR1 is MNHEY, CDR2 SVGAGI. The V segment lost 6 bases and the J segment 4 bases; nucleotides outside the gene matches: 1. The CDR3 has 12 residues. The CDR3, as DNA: TGTGCCAGCAGGACAGGGGTCACTGAAGCTTTCTTT. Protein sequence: CASRTGVTEAFF.

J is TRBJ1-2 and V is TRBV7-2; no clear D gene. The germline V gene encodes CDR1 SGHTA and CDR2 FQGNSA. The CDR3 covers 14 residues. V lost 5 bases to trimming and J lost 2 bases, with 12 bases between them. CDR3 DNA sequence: TGTGCCAGCAGCGGCCGGACGGGGAACTATGGCTACACCTTC. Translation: CASSGRTGNYGYTF. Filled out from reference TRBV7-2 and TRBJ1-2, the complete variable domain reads GAGVSQSPSNKVTEKGKDVELRCDPISGHTALYWYRQSLGQGLEFLIYFQGNSAPDKSGLPSDRFSAERTGGSVSTLTIQRTQQEDSAVYLCASSGRTGNYGYTFGSGTRLTVV.